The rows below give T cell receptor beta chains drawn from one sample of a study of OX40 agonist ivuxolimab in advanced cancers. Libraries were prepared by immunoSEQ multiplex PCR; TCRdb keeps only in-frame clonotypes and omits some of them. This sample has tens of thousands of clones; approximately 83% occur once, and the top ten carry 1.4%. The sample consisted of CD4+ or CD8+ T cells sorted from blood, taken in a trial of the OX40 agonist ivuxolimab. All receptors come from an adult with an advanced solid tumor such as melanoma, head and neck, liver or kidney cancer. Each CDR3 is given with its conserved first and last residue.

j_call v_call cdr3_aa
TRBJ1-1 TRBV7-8 CASSLEGNTEAFF
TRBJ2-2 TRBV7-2 CASSLLNTGELFF
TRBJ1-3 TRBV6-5 CASREGTGSGNTIYF
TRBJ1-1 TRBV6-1 CASASKQGNTEAFF
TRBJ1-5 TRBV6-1 CASSEARTATDQPQHF
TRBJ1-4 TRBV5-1 CASTTGGRATNEKLFF
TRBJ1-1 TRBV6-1 CASSEAFTTEAFF
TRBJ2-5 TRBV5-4 CASSPGTGARETQYF
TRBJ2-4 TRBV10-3 CATGTGENIQYF
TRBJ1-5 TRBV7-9 CASSLTSGKDQPQHF
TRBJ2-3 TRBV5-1 CASSLVPGTGTDTQYF
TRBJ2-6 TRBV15 CATSRGSIRDRGSGANVLTF
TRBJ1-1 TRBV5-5 CASSRPDRPNTEAFF
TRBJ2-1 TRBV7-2 CASSLGRNEQFF
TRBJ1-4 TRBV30 CAWTQGLDEKLFF
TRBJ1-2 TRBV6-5 CASSSQNYGYTF
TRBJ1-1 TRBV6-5 CASRPGQGGLAFF
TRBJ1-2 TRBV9 CASSPGGGTNYGYTF
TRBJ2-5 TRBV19 CASSIDAGETQYF
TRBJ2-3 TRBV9 CASSGRVRTDTQYF
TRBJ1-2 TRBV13 CASSFGTGSNYGYTF
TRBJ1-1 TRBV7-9 CASSSDRGRTTEAFF
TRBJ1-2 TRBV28 CASSLGGGYGYTF
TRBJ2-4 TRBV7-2 CASRTGVIQYF
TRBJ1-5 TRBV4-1 CADRPKSNQPQHF
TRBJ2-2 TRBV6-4 CASSRAAGGPNTGELFF
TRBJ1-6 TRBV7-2 CASSPAWGRQNNSPLHF